This T cell receptor beta chain is from a study of regulatory T cells in long-lasting Graves disease. The TCR beta library used iRepertoire HTBI primers with Arm-PCR amplification of CDR3. TCRdb analysed the multiplex PCR reads with MiXCR anew, one entry per CDR3 protein. The sample records roughly 450,000 distinct CDR3 sequences, less than 25% being singletons. V was shortened by 2 bases and J by 3 bases, with 8 bases between the two germline ends. CDR1 and CDR2 (germline): SGHDT, YYEEEE. The CDR3 spans 14 residues. Time point meaning: persistent/refractory GD, antithyroid drugs over 5 years with positive TRAb. PBMC-derived RNA was used for the TCR library.

The source material was peripheral blood mononuclear cells (PBMCs), sampled when the disease was refractory, from a patient treated with antithyroid drugs. This sequence originates from a female donor with Graves disease. The chain links TRBV5-6 to TRBJ1-4; no clear D. DNA of the CDR3: TGTGCCAGCAGCTTCGGACCGCCTAATGAAAAACTGTTTTTT. Residues: CASSFGPPNEKLFF. The variable domain in full, completed from reference TRBV5-6 and TRBJ1-4, reads DAGVTQSPTHLIKTRGQQVTLRCSPKSGHDTVSWYQQALGQGPQFIFQYYEEEERQRGNFPDRFSGHQFPNYSSELNVNALLLGDSALYLCASSFGPPNEKLFFGSGTQLSVL.